Shown below are 5 T cell receptor beta chains from a single sample sequenced in a study of cytomegalovirus exposure and HLA in healthy donors. 13 Jbeta primers and 60 Vbeta primers were used for the PCR. Sequencing was performed with immunoSEQ multiplex PCR; in TCRdb, only in-frame clones are kept and a portion is missing. Of tens of thousands of clones in the sample, 70% to 90% were seen once. The sample comprised PBMCs. The origin of the receptors is a woman in her thirties in good health and CMV-seronegative.

V is TRBV27 and J is TRBJ1-2, with 8 bases lining up with TRBD1. Germline values: CDR1 MNHEY, CDR2 SMNVEV (reference sequence). V lost 5 bases and J lost 3; bases outside the gene matches: 2. The CDR3 totals 13 residues. CDR3 in amino acids: CASSLDRDYGYTF. The DNA for the CDR3 is TGTGCCAGCAGTCTGGACAGGGACTATGGCTACACCTTC.

The chain has TRBV9 and TRBJ2-1; 9 nucleotides agree with TRBD1. J was trimmed by 3 bases and V by 1 base; bases with no gene match: 8. Germline V gene sequence: CDR1 SGDLS, CDR2 YYNGEE. The CDR3 sequence is 17 residues long. DNA of the CDR3: TGTGCCAGCAGCGTAACATTCACAGGGGGCCTCTACAATGAGCAGTTCTTC. It translates to CASSVTFTGGLYNEQFF.

This chain uses TRBV7-2 with TRBJ2-2, with 11 bases that match TRBD1. CDR3 length: 16 amino acids. Germline-derived CDR1 and CDR2 are SGHTA and FQGNSA. V dropped 5 bases and J dropped 3; count of bases not matched to a gene: 5. The CDR3 bases are TGTGCCAGCAGCAAGGACAGGGGGCCATACACCGGGGAGCTGTTTTTT. Its translation: CASSKDRGPYTGELFF.

The table lists this clone with a few counts. The CDR3 sequence is CASSPGNGEKLFF. Written as DNA, the CDR3 is TGCGCCAGCAGCCCCGGGAACGGTGAAAAACTGTTTTTT. The genes are TRBV4-3 and TRBJ1-4, with D unresolved. CDR3 size: 13 residues. Germline CDR1 LGHNA, CDR2 YSLEER. The ends were cut back, 4 bases at V and 7 bases at J, with 10 bases in the middle.

V gene TRBV11-2 combines with J gene TRBJ2-7, with D perhaps matching TRBD1 (6 bases). CDR3 size: 14 residues. V gave up 1 base and J gave up 6 bases, with 13 bases separating them. The germline V gene has CDR1 SGHAT and CDR2 FQNNGV. CDR3 in DNA: TGTGCCAGCAGCTTAGGTGGGGGCCCCGCCGAGCAGTACTTC. This encodes CASSLGGGPAEQYF.